The 24 T cell receptor beta chains below all came from one sample that was sequenced in a study of T-cell reconstitution after alpha-beta-depleted transplantation in children. Unique molecular identifiers were incorporated during preparation of the TCRbeta library. TCRdb re-analysed the PCR reads in MiXCR, keeping a single row per CDR3 protein. The table has some 340,000 distinct CDR3 sequences, over 9% seen once. The input for sequencing was PBMCs from the stem cell graft donor, taken from the stem cell graft. Source of these receptors: a human donor who donated a stem cell graft to a child with acute lymphoblastic leukemia.

This clonotype was found a few times. The V call is TRBV5-1, the J call TRBJ1-1; a weak D match, TRBD1 (5 bases). The CDR3 consists of 17 residues. The V and J ends lost 4 bases and 0 bases respectively, with 19 bases between them. CDR1 SGHRS and CDR2 YFSETQ come from the germline V gene. CDR3 coding DNA: TGCGCCAGCAGCCCATACCCGGGGGAGGGCGTGAACACTGAAGCTTTCTTT. Its protein product is CASSPYPGEGVNTEAFF.

This clonotype occurred a few times. The V call is TRBV4-3, the J call TRBJ2-1; D gene unclear. CDR1 LGHNA and CDR2 YSLEER come from the germline V gene. CDR3 length equals 13 residues. Deletions cut 0 bases from V and 8 bases from J, with 8 bases between. CDR3 DNA sequence: TGCGCCAGCAGCCAAGAGCAGTGGTATGAGCAGTTCTTC. Translating it yields CASSQEQWYEQFF.

This clonotype came up many times. The gene calls are TRBV29-1 and TRBJ2-7; TRBD1 might be the D (5 bases). The CDR3 covers 14 residues. V lost 4 bases to trimming and J lost 3 bases, with 16 bases between them. Germline CDR1 is SQVTM and CDR2 is ANQGSEA. As DNA, the CDR3 is TGCAGCGTTGTCGAGTACAGGACCCGCTACGAGCAGTACTTC. It yields the protein CSVVEYRTRYEQYF.

Only a few counts were recorded for this clonotype. The J gene is TRBJ2-5, the V gene TRBV7-6, with TRBD2 matching 7 bases. The CDR3 contains 15 residues. Germline-derived CDR1 and CDR2 are SGHVS and FNYEAQ. The trim removed 5 bases at V and 1 base at J, leaving 7 bases unmatched. CDR3 loop: CASSVGSGIQETQYF. The CDR3 DNA reads as TGTGCCAGCAGCGTCGGGAGCGGGATCCAAGAGACCCAGTACTTC.

Only a few counts were recorded for this clonotype. This chain links TRBV6-1 with TRBJ2-3; 11 nucleotides match TRBD2. With V trimmed by 5 bases and J by 4 bases, 5 bases remained unmatched. Germline CDR1 MNHNS, CDR2 SASEGT. The CDR3 has 15 amino acids. Here the CDR3 DNA reads TGTGCCAGCAGTATAGCGGGAGGGCCGGCAGATACGCAGTATTTT. This translates into CASSIAGGPADTQYF.

The chain combines TRBV4-3 with TRBJ2-7, with TRBD2 matching over 7 bases. This CDR3 spans 16 amino acids. Germline V gene lookup returns CDR1 LGHNA and CDR2 YSLEER. J was trimmed by 3 bases and V by 0 bases; bases with no gene match: 8. In DNA form, the CDR3 reads TGCGCCAGCAGCCAAGAGAGTAGCGGGCACTACTACGAGCAGTACTTC. It specifies CASSQESSGHYYEQYF.

The rearrangement uses TRBV12-3 or TRBV12-4 and TRBJ2-1; 8 bases line up with TRBD2. Trimming cost V 6 bases and J 2 bases; bases outside gene matches: 6. CDR3 length: 15 amino acids. The CDR3 sequence: CASRAGTRAYNEQFF. The CDR3 DNA sequence: TGTGCCAGCAGAGCCGGGACTAGGGCCTACAATGAGCAGTTCTTC.

V and J are TRBV4-3 and TRBJ2-7; possibly TRBD2 for D (6 bases). The CDR3 contains 15 residues. Germline V CDR1 and CDR2: LGHNA, YSLEER. With 4 bases removed from V and 5 bases from J, the gap between germline ends came to 18 bases. In DNA, the CDR3 is TGCGCCAGCAGCCGTGGGGTCGGGAGAATAAACGAGCAGTACTTC. The encoded protein is CASSRGVGRINEQYF.

The gene calls are TRBV5-5 and TRBJ2-2; maybe TRBD2 (6 bases). Germline lookup yields CDR1 SGHKS and CDR2 YYEKEE (reference sequence). This CDR3 is 16 amino acids long. The V end lost 5 bases, the J end lost 0 bases, and 14 bases lay between the germline ends. The CDR3 is CASSFLGGSNTGELFF. As DNA, the CDR3 is TGTGCCAGCAGTTTCCTCGGGGGATCGAACACCGGGGAGCTGTTTTTT.

This clonotype was seen many times. The genes are TRBV12-3 or TRBV12-4 and TRBJ1-6; D not resolved. This CDR3 is 13 amino acids long. V was pared by 2 bases and J by 8 bases, with 7 bases between. The CDR3 sequence: CASSLLRDSPLHF. The DNA for the CDR3 is TGTGCCAGCAGTTTATTGAGAGATTCACCCCTCCACTTT.

The V and J genes are TRBV7-6 and TRBJ2-3; 10 bases line up with TRBD2. This CDR3 spans 17 amino acids. V was pared by 3 bases and J by 4 bases, with 10 bases of the junction left unmatched. Germline V gives CDR1 SGHVS, CDR2 FNYEAQ. CDR3 region: CASSFISGLAEADTQYF. In nucleotides, the CDR3 is TGTGCCAGCAGCTTTATATCCGGACTAGCGGAGGCAGATACGCAGTATTTT.

This clonotype was counted a few times. V usage is TRBV25-1 and J usage is TRBJ2-3; D possibly uses TRBD1 or TRBD2 (5 bases each). The CDR3 is 16 amino acids. V lost 5 bases, J lost 1 base, and 16 bases lay in between. CDR1 is MGHDK and CDR2 is SYGVNS in the germline V gene. The CDR3 DNA follows: TGTGCCAGCAGTCCTCCCGGGGCCGGGGGCACAGATACGCAGTATTTT. This codes for CASSPPGAGGTDTQYF.

V is TRBV6-6 and J is TRBJ2-7; the match to TRBD1 covers 8 bases. Germline V lookup: CDR1 MNHNY, CDR2 SVGAGI (reference sequence). The J segment lost 13 bases and the V segment lost 9 bases, leaving 11 bases of the junction unmatched. The length of the CDR3 is 11 residues. CDR3 sequence reads: CASEFQGAGYF. The CDR3 DNA sequence: TGTGCCAGTGAATTTCAGGGGGCCGGTTACTTC.

V gene TRBV6-5 combines with J gene TRBJ2-2, with D possibly being TRBD2 (6 bases). This CDR3 contains 13 residues. Between the trimmed V and J ends, which lost 4 bases and 10 bases, there was a span of 13 bases. The germline CDR1 and CDR2 sequences are MNHEY and SVGAGI. DNA for the CDR3: TGTGCCAGCAGTTCGCGGAGGGCCAAGGAGCTGTTTTTT. Protein sequence: CASSSRRAKELFF.

This clonotype was detected only a few times. The chain links TRBV29-1 to TRBJ2-1; TRBD2 matches 7 bases. Per germline, CDR1 SQVTM and CDR2 ANQGSEA. The CDR3 consists of 14 residues. V was clipped by 3 bases and J by 3 bases; unmatched bases: 5. The CDR3 protein is CSVDPAGVYNEQFF. The CDR3 DNA reads TGCAGCGTTGACCCCGCGGGGGTCTACAATGAGCAGTTCTTC.

A few counts support this clonotype. The gene calls are TRBV7-2 and TRBJ1-2; possible D gene TRBD1, 5 bases. V was cut by 4 bases and J by 2 bases, with 11 bases left in between. The CDR3 covers 14 residues. The germline gives CDR1 SGHTA, CDR2 FQGNSA. CDR3 loop: CASSWQRGNYGYTF. For the CDR3, the DNA is TGTGCCAGCAGCTGGCAGCGGGGGAACTATGGCTACACCTTC.

With respect to this clonotype: The junction differs from germline at one of its ends, possibly a read error. The chain recombines TRBV4-1 with TRBJ2-1, with 7 bases lining up with TRBD1. The V gene's germline CDR1 is MGHRA and CDR2 YSYEKL. The length of the CDR3 is 15 residues. CDR3 amino acids: CASSVRGLSYNDQFF. For the CDR3, the DNA is TGCGCCAGCAGCGTTAGGGGGCTTTCCTACAATGACCAGTTCTTC.

The table lists this clonotype with many counts. The V and J genes are TRBV4-3 and TRBJ2-1; D call uncertain. This CDR3 contains 16 residues. V lost 0 bases and J 0 bases, leaving 9 bases between the germline ends. Germline loops: CDR1 LGHNA, CDR2 YSLEER. CDR3 nucleotide sequence: TGCGCCAGCAGCCAAGATTTAAGGAGCTCCTACAATGAGCAGTTCTTC. It yields the protein CASSQDLRSSYNEQFF.

This clonotype was recorded a few times. The rearrangement uses TRBV5-1 and TRBJ2-1, with 8 bases identical to TRBD1. The CDR3 sequence is 15 residues long. CDR1 is SGHRS, CDR2 YFSETQ, per germline. The ends lost 3 bases at V and 4 bases at J; junction bases unmatched: 6. CDR3 in DNA: TGCGCCAGCAGCTACCCAGGGGGCGGATACAATGAGCAGTTCTTC. Its translation: CASSYPGGGYNEQFF.

The CDR3 protein is CATSREGRREGEAFF. The CDR3 DNA reads as TGTGCCACCAGCAGAGAAGGGCGCCGTGAGGGTGAAGCTTTCTTT. The V call is TRBV15, the J call TRBJ1-1; D unclear. This CDR3 region has 15 residues. CDR1 is LNHNV and CDR2 is YYDKDF in the germline V gene (reference sequence). Trimming stripped 0 bases from V and 7 bases from J, with 15 bases between.

This clonotype was seen ten or more times. The genes are TRBV28 and TRBJ1-1, with D possibly matching TRBD1 (5 bases). The CDR3 extends over 14 amino acids. CDR1 is MDHEN, CDR2 SYDVKM, per germline. The V gene lost 5 bases and the J gene lost 0 bases, with 10 bases spanning the gap. The CDR3 DNA follows: TGTGCCAGCAGTCTGCAAGGGGTGAACACTGAAGCTTTCTTT. Its translation is CASSLQGVNTEAFF.

This chain joins TRBV6-2 or TRBV6-3 and TRBJ1-1; D not certain. The CDR3 runs to 14 residues. Trimming shortened V by 6 bases and J by 1 base, and 12 bases separated the two germline ends. Germline values: CDR1 MNHEY, CDR2 SVGEGT. The CDR3 bases are TGTGCCAGCAGACGACGCGGACCGAACACTGAAGCTTTCTTT. It translates to CASRRRGPNTEAFF.

This clonotype came up many times. The V call is TRBV4-1, the J call TRBJ2-3, with 10 bases fitting TRBD2. CDR1 and CDR2 from the germline V gene are MGHRA and YSYEKL. The trim removed 5 bases at V and 2 bases at J, leaving 7 bases unmatched. This CDR3 is built from 16 residues. DNA for the CDR3: TGCGCCAGCAGCTCCTTAGCGGGAGGTGTCACAGATACGCAGTATTTT. Translating it yields CASSSLAGGVTDTQYF.

This clonotype has a count of ten or more. This sequence joins TRBV12-3 or TRBV12-4 and TRBJ1-2; 9 bases agree with TRBD1. The CDR3 has 16 residues. V was pared by 9 bases and J by 5 bases, with 16 bases of the junction left unmatched. CDR3 coding DNA: TGTGCCAGTTGTTTACTCTCTGGGGACAGGGTTTATGGCTACACCTTC. Its protein product is CASCLLSGDRVYGYTF.